This passage covers 2 T cell receptor beta chains from one sample sequenced in a study of control samples from healthy donors and cancer patients. The protocol was immunoSEQ multiplex PCR, while the TCRdb copy is restricted to in-frame clones and leaves out a portion. The sample contains about 180,000 clones, 90% of which appear only once. Sequencing used blood. The receptor source for this set is a woman in her 50s in good health.

J is TRBJ1-5 and V is TRBV6-5, with D uncertain. V was clipped by 0 bases and J by 9 bases, with 15 bases between them. The CDR3 is 15 residues long. Germline-derived CDR1 and CDR2 are MNHEY and SVGAGI. The DNA of the CDR3 is TGTGCCAGCAGTTACTCGTTCGGCGGCGGGTGGCCCCAGCATTTT. Its translation: CASSYSFGGGWPQHF.

The chain combines TRBV12-3 or TRBV12-4 with TRBJ1-2, with 8 nucleotides matching TRBD1. The CDR3 is 11 amino acids. V was clipped by 8 bases and J by 8 bases; unmatched bases: 4. The CDR3 nucleotides read TGTGCCAGCGGACAGGGTCGCGGCTACACCTTC. It encodes CASGQGRGYTF.